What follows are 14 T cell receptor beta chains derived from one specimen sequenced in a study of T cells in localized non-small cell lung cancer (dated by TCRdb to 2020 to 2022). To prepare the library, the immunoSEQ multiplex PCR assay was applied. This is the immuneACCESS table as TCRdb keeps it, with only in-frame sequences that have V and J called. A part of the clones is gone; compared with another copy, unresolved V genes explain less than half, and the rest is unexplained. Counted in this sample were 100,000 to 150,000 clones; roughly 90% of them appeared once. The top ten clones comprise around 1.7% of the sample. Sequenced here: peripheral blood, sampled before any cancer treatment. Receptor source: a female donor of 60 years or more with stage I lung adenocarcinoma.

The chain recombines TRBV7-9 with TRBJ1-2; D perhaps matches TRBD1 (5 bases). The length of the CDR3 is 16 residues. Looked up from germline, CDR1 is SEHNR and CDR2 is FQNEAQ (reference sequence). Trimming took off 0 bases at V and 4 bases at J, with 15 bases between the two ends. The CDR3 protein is CASSLARGGTSYGYTF. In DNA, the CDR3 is TGTGCCAGCAGCTTAGCTCGGGGGGGTACAAGCTATGGCTACACCTTC.

This chain's CDR3 is CAISGGQEETQYF. DNA of the CDR3: TGTGCCATCAGTGGAGGACAGGAAGAGACCCAGTACTTC. The gene calls are TRBV10-3 and TRBJ2-5; 7 bases align to TRBD1. The CDR3 spans 13 residues. The junction had 2 bases not matched to a gene; V was cut back by 4 bases and J by 3 bases. The germline V gene has CDR1 ENHRY and CDR2 SYGVKD.

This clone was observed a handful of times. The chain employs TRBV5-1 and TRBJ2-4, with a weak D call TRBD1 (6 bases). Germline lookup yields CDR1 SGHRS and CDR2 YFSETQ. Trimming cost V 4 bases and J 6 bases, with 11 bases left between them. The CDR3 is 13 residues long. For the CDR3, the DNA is TGCGCCAGCAGCCCGGCCAGGGGAAACATTCAGTACTTC. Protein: CASSPARGNIQYF.

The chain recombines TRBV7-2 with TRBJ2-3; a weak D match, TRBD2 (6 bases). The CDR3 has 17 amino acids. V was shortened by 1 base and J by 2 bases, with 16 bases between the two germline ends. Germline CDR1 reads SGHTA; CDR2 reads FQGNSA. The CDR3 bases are TGTGCCAGCAGCTTAGACGGACTACCCCACCCCACAGATACGCAGTATTTT. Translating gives CASSLDGLPHPTDTQYF.

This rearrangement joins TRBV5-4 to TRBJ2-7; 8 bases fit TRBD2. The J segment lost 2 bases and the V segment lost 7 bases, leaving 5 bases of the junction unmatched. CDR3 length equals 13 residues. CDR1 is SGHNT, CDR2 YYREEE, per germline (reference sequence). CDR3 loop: CASGRGGTYEQYF. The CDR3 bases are TGTGCCAGCGGACGGGGGGGAACCTACGAGCAGTACTTC.

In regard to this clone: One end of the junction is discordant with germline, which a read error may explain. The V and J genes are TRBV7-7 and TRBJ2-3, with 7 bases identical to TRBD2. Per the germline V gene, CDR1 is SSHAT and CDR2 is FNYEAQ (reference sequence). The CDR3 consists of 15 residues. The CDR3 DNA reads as TGTGCTAGCAGCGCGGGAGTCGCAACCGCAGATACGCAGTATTTT. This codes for CASSAGVATADTQYF.

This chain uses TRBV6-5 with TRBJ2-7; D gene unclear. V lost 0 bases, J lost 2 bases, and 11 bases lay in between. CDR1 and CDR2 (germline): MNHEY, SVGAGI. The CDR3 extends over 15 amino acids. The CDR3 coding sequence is TGTGCCAGCAGTTACTCTTTGGACCTCACCTACGAGCAGTACTTC. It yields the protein CASSYSLDLTYEQYF.

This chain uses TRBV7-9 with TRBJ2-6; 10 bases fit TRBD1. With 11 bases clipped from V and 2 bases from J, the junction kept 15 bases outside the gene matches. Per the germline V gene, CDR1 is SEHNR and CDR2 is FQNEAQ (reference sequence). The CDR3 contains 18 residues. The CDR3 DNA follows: TGTGCCGCAGAGTTGGACAGGGGGAATCCGACTGGGGCCAACGTCCTGACTTTC. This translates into CAAELDRGNPTGANVLTF.

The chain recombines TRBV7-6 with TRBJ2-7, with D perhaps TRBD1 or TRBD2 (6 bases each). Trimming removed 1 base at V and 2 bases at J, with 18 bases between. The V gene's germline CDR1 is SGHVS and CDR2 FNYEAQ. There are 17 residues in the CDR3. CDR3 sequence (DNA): TGTGCCAGCAGCTTAGGAACTTCGGGGGCCCAAGCCTACGAGCAGTACTTC. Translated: CASSLGTSGAQAYEQYF.

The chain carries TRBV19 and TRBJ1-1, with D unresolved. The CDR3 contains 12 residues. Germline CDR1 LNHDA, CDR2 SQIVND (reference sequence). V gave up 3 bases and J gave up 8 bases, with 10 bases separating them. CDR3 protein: CASSIGRGEAFF. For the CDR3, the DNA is TGTGCCAGTAGTATTGGTCGTGGAGAAGCTTTCTTT.

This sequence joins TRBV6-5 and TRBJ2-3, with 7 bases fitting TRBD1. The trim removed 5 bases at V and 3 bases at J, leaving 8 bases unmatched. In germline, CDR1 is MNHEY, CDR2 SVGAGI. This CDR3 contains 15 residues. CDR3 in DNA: TGTGCCAGCAGTACAGGGGTGGGGGTAACAGATACGCAGTATTTT. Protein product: CASSTGVGVTDTQYF.

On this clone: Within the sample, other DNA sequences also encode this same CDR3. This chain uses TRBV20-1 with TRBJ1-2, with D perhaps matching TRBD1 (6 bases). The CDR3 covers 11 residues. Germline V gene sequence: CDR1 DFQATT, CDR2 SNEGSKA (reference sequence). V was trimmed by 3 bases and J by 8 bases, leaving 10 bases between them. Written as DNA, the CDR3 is TGCAGTGCTAGGGGGGGCGAGGGCTACACCTTC. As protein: CSARGGEGYTF.

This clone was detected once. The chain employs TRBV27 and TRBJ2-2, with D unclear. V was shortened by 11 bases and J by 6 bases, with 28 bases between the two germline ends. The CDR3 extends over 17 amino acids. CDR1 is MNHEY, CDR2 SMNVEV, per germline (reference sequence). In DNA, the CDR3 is TGTGCCGCCTGCTCACGAAGTCCCAATCCGGGCTCCGGGGAGCTGTTTTTT. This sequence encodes CAACSRSPNPGSGELFF.

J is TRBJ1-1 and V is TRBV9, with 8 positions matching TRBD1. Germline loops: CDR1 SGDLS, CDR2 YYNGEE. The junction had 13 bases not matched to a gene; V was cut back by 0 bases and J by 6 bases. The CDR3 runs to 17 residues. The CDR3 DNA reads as TGTGCCAGCAGCGTAGTCCAACTTCAGGGGGCGACCGCTGAAGCTTTCTTT. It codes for CASSVVQLQGATAEAFF.